This T cell receptor beta chain was recorded in a study of response to subunit inactivated influenza vaccine (dated by TCRdb to the late 2010s). Regarding the study in general: Deep quantitative T cell receptor repertoire profiling was used in the study to track responses to a trivalent subunit inactivated influenza vaccine. General findings and caveats noted by the study authors: The authors suggested that each seasonal influenza vaccination may recruit only a limited number of new T cells.

The trim is 3 bases for V and 1 base for J, with a gap of 13 bases between the germline ends. The CDR3 holds 16 amino acids from the cysteine to the phenylalanine. The retained sequence is limited to the CDR3, 48 bases, with the frame set at the first base. As encoded in the germline V gene, CDR1 is KGHDR while CDR2 is SFDVKD. As for this clonotype: The clone's antigen remains unknown. There are no base qualities to consult, and no much larger clone falls within one base.

Library preparation was by RT-PCR. Sequencing was performed on an Illumina HiSeq 2500. The public reads were run again by TCRdb, first through fastp at Q25 and then through MiXCR, and only productive beta chains were kept. Each entry is one CDR3 protein sequence, shown with its most common DNA and genes. In all, the sample holds a few hundred thousand distinct CDR3 sequences, and less than 25% of those were seen once. About a tenth of the sample lies in the top ten. The receptor was isolated from a man in his fifties or sixties who received an inactivated influenza vaccine. Donor details come from another sample of the same person, matched by shared clones. Material: PBMCs from blood, obtained about 20 months after vaccination. Recombination connected TRBV24-1 to TRBJ2-3; TRBD2 might be the D gene, on 6 matching bases. The CDR3 region reads CATSDRREVGTDTQYF. The nucleotides read TGTGCCACCAGTGATCGCAGGGAGGTGGGCACAGATACGCAGTATTTT.